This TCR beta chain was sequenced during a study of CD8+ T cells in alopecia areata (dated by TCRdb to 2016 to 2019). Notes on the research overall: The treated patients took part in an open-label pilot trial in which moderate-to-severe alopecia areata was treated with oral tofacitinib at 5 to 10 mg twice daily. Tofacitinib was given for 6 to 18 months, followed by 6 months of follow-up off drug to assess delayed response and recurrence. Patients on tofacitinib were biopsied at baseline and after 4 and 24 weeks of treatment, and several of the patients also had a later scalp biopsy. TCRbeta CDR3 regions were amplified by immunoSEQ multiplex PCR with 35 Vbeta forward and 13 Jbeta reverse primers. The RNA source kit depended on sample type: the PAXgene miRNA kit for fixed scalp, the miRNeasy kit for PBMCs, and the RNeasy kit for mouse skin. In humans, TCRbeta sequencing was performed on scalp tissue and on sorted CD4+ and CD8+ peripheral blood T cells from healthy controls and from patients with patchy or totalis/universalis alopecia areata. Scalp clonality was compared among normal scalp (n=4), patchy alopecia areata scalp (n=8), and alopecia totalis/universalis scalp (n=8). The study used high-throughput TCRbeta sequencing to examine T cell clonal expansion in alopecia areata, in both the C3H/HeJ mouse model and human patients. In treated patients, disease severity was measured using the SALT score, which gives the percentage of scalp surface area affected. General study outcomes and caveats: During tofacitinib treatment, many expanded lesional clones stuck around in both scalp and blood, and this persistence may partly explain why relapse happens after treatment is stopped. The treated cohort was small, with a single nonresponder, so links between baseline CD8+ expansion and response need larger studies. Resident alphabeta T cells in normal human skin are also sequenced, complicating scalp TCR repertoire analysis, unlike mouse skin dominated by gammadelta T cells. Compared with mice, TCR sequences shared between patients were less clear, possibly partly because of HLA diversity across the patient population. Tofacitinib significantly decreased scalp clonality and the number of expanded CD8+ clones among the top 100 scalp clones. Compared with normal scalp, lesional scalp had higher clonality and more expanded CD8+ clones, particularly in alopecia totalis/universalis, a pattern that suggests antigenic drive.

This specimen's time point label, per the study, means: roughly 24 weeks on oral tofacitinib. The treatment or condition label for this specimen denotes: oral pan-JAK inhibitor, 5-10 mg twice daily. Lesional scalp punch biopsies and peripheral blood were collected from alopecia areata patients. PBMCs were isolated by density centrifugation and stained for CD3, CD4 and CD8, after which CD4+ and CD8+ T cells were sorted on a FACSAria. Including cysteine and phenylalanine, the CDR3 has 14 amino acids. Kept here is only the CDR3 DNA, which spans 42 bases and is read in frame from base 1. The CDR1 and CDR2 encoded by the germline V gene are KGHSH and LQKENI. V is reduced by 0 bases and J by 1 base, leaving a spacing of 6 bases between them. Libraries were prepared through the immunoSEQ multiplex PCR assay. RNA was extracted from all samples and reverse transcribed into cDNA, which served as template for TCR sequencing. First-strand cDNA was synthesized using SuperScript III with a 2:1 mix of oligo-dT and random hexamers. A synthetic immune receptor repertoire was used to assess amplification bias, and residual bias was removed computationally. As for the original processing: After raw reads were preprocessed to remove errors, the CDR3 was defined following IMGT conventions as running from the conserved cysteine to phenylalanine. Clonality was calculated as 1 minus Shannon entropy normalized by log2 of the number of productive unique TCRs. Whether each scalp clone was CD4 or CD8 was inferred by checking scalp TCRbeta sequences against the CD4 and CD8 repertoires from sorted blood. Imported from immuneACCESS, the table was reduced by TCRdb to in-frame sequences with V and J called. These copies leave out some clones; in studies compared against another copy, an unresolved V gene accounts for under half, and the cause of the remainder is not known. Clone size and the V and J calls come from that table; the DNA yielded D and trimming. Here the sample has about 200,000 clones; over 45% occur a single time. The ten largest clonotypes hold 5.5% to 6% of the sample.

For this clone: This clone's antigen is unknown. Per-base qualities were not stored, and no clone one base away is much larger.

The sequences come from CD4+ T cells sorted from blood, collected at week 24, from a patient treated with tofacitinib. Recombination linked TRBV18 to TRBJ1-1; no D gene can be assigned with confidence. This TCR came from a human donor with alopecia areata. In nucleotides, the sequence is TGTGCCAGCTCACCACCGGCTTCGAACACTGAAGCTTTCTTT. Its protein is CASSPPASNTEAFF.